This T cell receptor (beta chain) was sequenced during a study of cytomegalovirus exposure and HLA in healthy donors. V dropped 4 bases and J dropped 8 bases, with 18 bases sitting between them. CDR1 and CDR2 from the germline V gene are SGHTA and FQGTGA. This CDR3 is 15 amino acids long. 60 Vbeta and 13 Jbeta primers were used in PCR. Repertoires were generated with immunoSEQ multiplex PCR, while TCRdb's copy carries only in-frame clones and drops some. The sample has about 160,000 clones; around four fifths are singletons. The J gene is TRBJ2-1, the V gene TRBV7-3; perhaps TRBD1 as D (5 bases). This TCR was sampled from a man aged 18-30 years in good health and CMV-seronegative. The sequencing sample was made of PBMCs. The chain's CDR3 is CASSYVAGLYYEQFF. The CDR3 DNA follows: TGTGCCAGCAGCTACGTGGCAGGGTTATACTATGAGCAGTTCTTC. The variable domain in full, with the rest retrieved from reference TRBV7-3 and TRBJ2-1, is GAGVSQTPSNKVTEKGKYVELRCDPISGHTALYWYRQSLGQGPEFLIYFQGTGAADDSGLPNDRFFAVRPEGSVSTLKIQRTERGDSAVYLCASSYVAGLYYEQFFGPGTRLTVL.